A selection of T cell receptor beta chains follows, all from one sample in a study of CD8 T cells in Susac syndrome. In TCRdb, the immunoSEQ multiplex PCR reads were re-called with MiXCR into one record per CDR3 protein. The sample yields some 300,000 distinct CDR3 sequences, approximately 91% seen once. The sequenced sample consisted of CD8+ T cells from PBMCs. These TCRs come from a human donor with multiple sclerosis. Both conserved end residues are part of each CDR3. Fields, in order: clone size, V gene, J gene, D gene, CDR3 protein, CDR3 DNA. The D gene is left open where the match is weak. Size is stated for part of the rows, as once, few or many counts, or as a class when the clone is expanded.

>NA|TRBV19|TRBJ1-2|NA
CASSMSLGGAFYGYTF
TGTGCCAGTAGTATGTCACTCGGGGGCGCATTTTATGGCTACACCTTC
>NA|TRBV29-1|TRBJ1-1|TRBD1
CSGAGTGTNIEAFF
TGCAGCGGAGCCGGGACAGGGACCAACATTGAAGCTTTCTTT
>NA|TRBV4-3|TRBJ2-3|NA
CASSHLEAGPSTDTQYF
TGCGCCAGCAGCCACCTCGAGGCGGGACCGAGCACAGATACGCAGTATTTT
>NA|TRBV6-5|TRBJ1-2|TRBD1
CASFTPPRGGYTF
TGTGCCAGTTTCACGCCCCCCAGGGGGGGCTACACCTTC
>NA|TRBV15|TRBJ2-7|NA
CATSRVGEQYF
TGTGCCACCAGCAGAGTCGGCGAGCAGTACTTC
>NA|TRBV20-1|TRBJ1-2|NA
CSAAELPDSVDGYTF
TGCAGTGCTGCCGAGCTCCCGGACAGTGTTGATGGCTACACCTTC
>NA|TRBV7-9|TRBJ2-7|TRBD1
CASSLPSTGGHSYEQYF
TGTGCCAGCAGCTTACCCTCCACAGGGGGCCACTCCTACGAGCAGTACTTC
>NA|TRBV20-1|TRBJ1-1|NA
CSARVGPEAFF
TGCAGTGCTAGAGTCGGACCCGAAGCTTTCTTT
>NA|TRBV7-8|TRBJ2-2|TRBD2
CASSFWVSGTSLPFANTGELFF
TGTGCCAGCAGCTTTTGGGTGTCCGGGACTAGTCTACCTTTCGCGAACACCGGGGAGCTGTTTTTT
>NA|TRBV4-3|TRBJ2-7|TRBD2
CASSPGLARGSYEQYF
TGCGCCAGCAGCCCCGGACTAGCTCGGGGATCCTACGAGCAGTACTTC
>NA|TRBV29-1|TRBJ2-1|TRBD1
CSVQGNNEQFF
TGCAGCGTACAGGGGAACAATGAGCAGTTCTTC
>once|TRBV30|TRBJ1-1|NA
CAWSVGSLDTEAFF
TGTGCCTGGAGTGTCGGCAGCTTAGACACTGAAGCTTTCTTT
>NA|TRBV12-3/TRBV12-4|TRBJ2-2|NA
CASNGLGTGELFF
TGTGCCAGCAATGGGTTAGGGACCGGGGAGCTGTTTTTT
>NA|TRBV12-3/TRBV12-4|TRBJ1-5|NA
CASSRREGNQPQHF
TGTGCCAGCAGCCGAAGGGAAGGGAATCAGCCCCAGCATTTT
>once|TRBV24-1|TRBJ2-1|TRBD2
CATSERLAGGPGVDEQFF
TGTGCCACCAGTGAAAGACTAGCGGGAGGGCCGGGTGTGGATGAGCAGTTCTTC
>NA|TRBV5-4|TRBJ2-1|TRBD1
CASSLAGTGNEQFF
TGTGCCAGCAGCCTGGCGGGGACAGGGAATGAGCAGTTCTTC
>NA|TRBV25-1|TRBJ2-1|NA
CASSEGASSYNEQFF
TGTGCCAGCAGTGAAGGCGCGAGCTCCTACAATGAGCAGTTCTTC
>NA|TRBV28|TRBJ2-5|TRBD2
CASTGARLAGHQYF
TGTGCCAGCACCGGGGCCAGGCTAGCGGGGCACCAGTACTTC
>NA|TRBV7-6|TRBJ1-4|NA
CASSLGAVLNEKLFF
TGTGCCAGCAGCTTAGGCGCAGTACTAAATGAAAAACTGTTTTTT
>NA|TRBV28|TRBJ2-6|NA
CASDHSTVAYTGANVLTF
TGTGCCAGCGACCATTCCACAGTAGCTTACACTGGGGCCAACGTCCTGACTTTC
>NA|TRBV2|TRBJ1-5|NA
CASGVQPQHF
TGTGCCAGCGGGGTTCAGCCCCAGCATTTT
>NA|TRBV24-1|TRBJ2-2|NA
CATSDPGEENTGELFF
TGTGCCACCAGTGACCCCGGGGAAGAGAACACCGGGGAGCTGTTTTTT
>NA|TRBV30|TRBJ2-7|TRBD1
CASQGVSYEQYF
TGTGCGTCACAGGGGGTATCCTACGAGCAGTACTTC
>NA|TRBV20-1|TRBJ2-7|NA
CSASQRASYEQYF
TGCAGTGCTAGCCAGCGGGCCTCCTACGAGCAGTACTTC
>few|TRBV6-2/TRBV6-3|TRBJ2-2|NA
CASSFHPGELFF
TGTGCCAGCAGTTTCCATCCCGGGGAGCTGTTTTTT
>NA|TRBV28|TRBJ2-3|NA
CASSFAGSMDTQYF
TGTGCCAGCAGTTTCGCAGGGTCCATGGATACGCAGTATTTT
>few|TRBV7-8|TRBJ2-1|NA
CASSFFRDNEQFF
TGTGCCAGCAGCTTTTTCAGGGACAATGAGCAGTTCTTC
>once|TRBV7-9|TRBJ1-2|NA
CASSLASRALANYGYTF
TGTGCCAGCAGCTTAGCATCGAGGGCTTTAGCTAACTATGGCTACACCTTC
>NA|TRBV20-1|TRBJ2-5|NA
CSARGGSQGWETQYF
TGCAGTGCTAGAGGGGGTAGCCAGGGGTGGGAGACCCAGTACTTC
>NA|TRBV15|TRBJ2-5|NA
CATSTRGTEHQETQYF
TGTGCCACCAGCACTCGCGGGACAGAGCACCAAGAGACCCAGTACTTC
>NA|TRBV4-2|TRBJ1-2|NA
CASSQEGPQGGGYTF
TGTGCCAGCAGCCAAGAGGGGCCTCAGGGCGGTGGCTACACCTTC
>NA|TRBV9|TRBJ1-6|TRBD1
CASSAYPGTGGHELHF
TGTGCCAGCAGCGCCTACCCCGGGACAGGGGGCCACGAACTCCACTTT
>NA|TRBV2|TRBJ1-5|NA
CASSDIQGGSNQPQHF
TGTGCCAGCAGTGATATACAGGGCGGGAGCAATCAGCCCCAGCATTTT
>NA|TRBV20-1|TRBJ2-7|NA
CSARDKASSASYEQYF
TGCAGTGCTAGAGATAAAGCGAGCTCGGCCTCCTACGAGCAGTACTTC
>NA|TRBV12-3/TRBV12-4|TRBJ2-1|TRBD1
CASSFPQFSSGQGTNEQFF
TGTGCCAGCAGTTTTCCCCAGTTTTCCTCGGGACAGGGGACCAATGAGCAGTTCTTC
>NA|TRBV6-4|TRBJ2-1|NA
CASSTNRDPNEQFF
TGTGCCAGCAGTACGAACCGGGACCCGAATGAGCAGTTCTTC
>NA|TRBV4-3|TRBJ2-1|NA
CASSQGEGGNEQFF
TGCGCCAGCAGCCAAGGAGAGGGCGGCAATGAGCAGTTCTTC
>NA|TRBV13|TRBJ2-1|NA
CASSPRAGDGEQFF
TGTGCCAGCAGCCCGAGGGCAGGGGACGGTGAGCAGTTCTTC
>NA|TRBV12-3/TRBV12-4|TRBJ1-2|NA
CASTPDRNYGYTF
TGTGCCAGCACCCCAGACAGAAACTATGGCTACACCTTC
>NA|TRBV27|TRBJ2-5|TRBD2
CASSPGLAGRNQETQYF
TGTGCCAGCAGCCCGGGACTAGCGGGGAGAAACCAAGAGACCCAGTACTTC
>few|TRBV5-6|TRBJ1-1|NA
CASSLGRGYTEAFF
TGTGCCAGCAGCTTGGGTCGGGGGTACACTGAAGCTTTCTTT
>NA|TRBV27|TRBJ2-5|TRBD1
CASSSLGQGQETQYF
TGTGCCAGCAGTTCACTCGGACAGGGGCAAGAGACCCAGTACTTC
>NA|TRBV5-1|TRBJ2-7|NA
CASSGGSTYEQYF
TGCGCCAGCAGCGGCGGGTCCACCTACGAGCAGTACTTC
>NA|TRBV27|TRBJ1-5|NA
CASSFLGNSNQPQHF
TGTGCCAGCAGTTTTCTGGGAAATAGCAATCAGCCCCAGCATTTT
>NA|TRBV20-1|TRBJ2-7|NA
CSAQDRSDEQYF
TGCAGTGCTCAAGACAGGTCAGACGAGCAGTACTTC
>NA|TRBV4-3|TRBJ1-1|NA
CASSQDREGWVNTEAFF
TGCGCCAGCAGCCAAGATCGAGAAGGGTGGGTGAACACTGAAGCTTTCTTT
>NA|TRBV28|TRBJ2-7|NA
CASSLTRNEQYF
TGTGCCAGCAGTTTAACGAGAAACGAGCAGTACTTC
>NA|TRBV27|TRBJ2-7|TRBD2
CASSFGSGGGYEQYF
TGTGCCAGCAGTTTTGGAAGCGGGGGGGGCTACGAGCAGTACTTC
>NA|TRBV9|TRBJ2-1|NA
CASSVEWGRNNEQFF
TGTGCCAGCAGCGTAGAGTGGGGTAGGAACAATGAGCAGTTCTTC